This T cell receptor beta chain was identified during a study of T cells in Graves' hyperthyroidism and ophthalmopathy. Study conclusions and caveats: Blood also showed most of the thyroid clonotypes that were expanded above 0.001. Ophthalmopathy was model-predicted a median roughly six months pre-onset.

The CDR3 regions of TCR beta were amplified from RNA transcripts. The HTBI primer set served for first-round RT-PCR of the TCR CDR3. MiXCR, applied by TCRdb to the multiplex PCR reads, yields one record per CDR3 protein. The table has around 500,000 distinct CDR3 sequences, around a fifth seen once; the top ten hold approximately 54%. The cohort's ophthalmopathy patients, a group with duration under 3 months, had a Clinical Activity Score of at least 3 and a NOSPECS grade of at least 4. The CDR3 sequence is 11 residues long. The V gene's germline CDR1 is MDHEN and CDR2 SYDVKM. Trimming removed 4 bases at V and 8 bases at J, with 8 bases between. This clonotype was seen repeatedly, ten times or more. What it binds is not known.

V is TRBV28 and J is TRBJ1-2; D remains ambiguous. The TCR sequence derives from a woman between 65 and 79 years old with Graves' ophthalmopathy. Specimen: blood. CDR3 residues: CASSSVFGYTF. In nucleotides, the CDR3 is TGTGCCAGCAGTTCGGTTTTCGGCTACACCTTC.